The next 13 T cell receptor beta chains were all read from a single sample in a study of T-cell memory formation after mild COVID-19. TCRdb used MiXCR to reprocess the 5' RACE reads, holding one entry per CDR3 protein. The sample carries roughly 28,000 distinct CDR3 sequences, roughly 12% recorded once. The sample consisted of PBMCs or a T cell subset sorted from them (not recorded which). All receptors derive from an adult woman who had mild COVID-19 (a few samples of this study predate the infection). Cell type and time point are not known.

The V and J genes are TRBV25-1 and TRBJ1-5; 7 bases map to TRBD1. The CDR3 loop spans 14 amino acids. The V gene's germline CDR1 is MGHDK and CDR2 SYGVNS. Trimming removed 8 bases from V and 3 bases from J; junction bases left unmatched: 7. CDR3 protein: CASGLTGDNQPQHF. In DNA, the CDR3 is TGTGCCAGCGGCCTAACAGGGGACAATCAGCCCCAGCATTTT.

The rearrangement links TRBV12-3 or TRBV12-4 to TRBJ2-4; TRBD2 agrees at 12 bases. J lost 7 bases, V lost 6 bases, and 4 bases had no gene match. This CDR3 region has 14 residues. CDR3 region: CASRRGTSGNIQYF. The CDR3 DNA reads TGTGCCAGCAGACGGGGGACTAGCGGGAACATTCAGTACTTC.

This clonotype came up many times. V gene TRBV5-1 combines with J gene TRBJ2-5, with 8 bases that match TRBD1. Unmatched junction bases numbered 7, after V lost 4 bases and J lost 2 bases. CDR3 length: 15 amino acids. Germline CDR1 SGHRS, CDR2 YFSETQ. CDR3 in DNA: TGCGCCAGCAGCCGCTCACAGGGGGGTCAAGAGACCCAGTACTTC. Its protein product is CASSRSQGGQETQYF. Full variable domain (outside the CDR3, taken from reference TRBV5-1 and TRBJ2-5): KAGVTQTPRYLIKTRGQQVTLSCSPISGHRSVSWYQQTPGQGLQFLFEYFSETQRNKGNFPGRFSGRQFSNSRSEMNVSTLELGDSALYLCASSRSQGGQETQYFGPGTRLLVL.

This clonotype occurred a few times. The V and J genes are TRBV7-9 and TRBJ2-7, with D perhaps matching TRBD1 (6 bases). From germline, CDR1 is SEHNR and CDR2 FQNEAQ (reference sequence). The CDR3 loop spans 12 amino acids. Trimming cost V 5 bases and J 7 bases, with 12 bases left between them. This CDR3 reads CASSGQSGEQYF. CDR3 sequence (DNA): TGTGCCAGCAGCGGACAGTCGGGGGAGCAGTACTTC.

At least ten counts were recorded for this clonotype. This chain links TRBV6-4 with TRBJ2-3; 8 nucleotides align to TRBD2. Germline V gene data show CDR1 as MRHNA and CDR2 as SNTAGT. J lost 4 bases, V lost 7 bases, and 13 bases had no gene match. The CDR3 has 16 amino acids. CDR3 sequence reads: CASTRNAGGASDTQYF. CDR3 nucleotide sequence: TGTGCCAGCACCCGGAATGCCGGGGGGGCCTCAGATACGCAGTATTTT.

This clonotype was observed many times. The DNA of the CDR3 is TGCAGCGGGGGGACAAACTCCTACGAGCAGTACTTC. The encoded protein is CSGGTNSYEQYF. The gene calls are TRBV29-1 and TRBJ2-7, with D possibly being TRBD1 (6 bases). Germline CDR1 reads SQVTM; CDR2 reads ANQGSEA. V shed 7 bases and J shed 0 bases, with 10 bases lying between them. The length of the CDR3 is 12 residues.

This clonotype was observed at least ten times. The rearrangement links TRBV24-1 to TRBJ2-3; 7 bases agree with TRBD1. Germline lookup yields CDR1 KGHDR and CDR2 SFDVKD. CDR3 length: 17 residues. Trimming removed 4 bases from V and 2 bases from J; junction bases left unmatched: 11. This chain's CDR3 is CATSERGQRWVTDTQYF. CDR3 sequence (DNA): TGTGCCACCAGTGAACGGGGACAGAGGTGGGTCACAGATACGCAGTATTTT.

Many counts were recorded for this clonotype. This rearrangement joins TRBV4-3 to TRBJ1-2; 8 bases align to TRBD1. The CDR3 runs to 16 residues. Germline CDR1 is LGHNA and CDR2 is YSLEER. V trimming: 1 base; J trimming: 2 bases; junction bases outside the gene matches: 6. CDR3 amino acids: CASSQAGQASNYGYTF. The CDR3 DNA reads as TGCGCCAGCAGCCAAGCGGGACAGGCGAGCAACTATGGCTACACCTTC.

This clonotype was picked up many times. The J gene is TRBJ2-1, the V gene TRBV5-1, with 11 bases matching TRBD2. The CDR3 sequence is 15 residues long. After removal of 8 bases from V and 0 bases from J, the junction contained 4 bases not matched to a gene. The germline V gene has CDR1 SGHRS and CDR2 YFSETQ. In DNA form, the CDR3 reads TGCGCCAGTTATAGCGGGGGGGACTCCTACAATGAGCAGTTCTTC. It codes for CASYSGGDSYNEQFF.

This clonotype appeared many times. V gene TRBV5-6 combines with J gene TRBJ1-2, with 12 bases matching TRBD1. The trim removed 0 bases at V and 3 bases at J, leaving 9 bases unmatched. CDR3 length equals 18 residues. In germline, CDR1 is SGHDT, CDR2 YYEEEE. The CDR3 reads CASSLARDRGRLDYGYTF. The CDR3 nucleotides are TGTGCCAGCAGCTTGGCCCGGGACAGGGGGCGCCTAGACTATGGCTACACCTTC.

Sample share makes this clonotype medium-sized (0.01 to 0.1%). DNA for the CDR3: TGCAGTGCTAGAGGGACAGGGGACACTGAAGCTTTCTTT. Amino acids: CSARGTGDTEAFF. This sequence joins TRBV20-1 and TRBJ1-1, with 9 bases matching TRBD1. The CDR3 extends over 13 amino acids. V shed 1 base and J 3 bases; nucleotides not matched to a gene: 0. The germline V gene encodes CDR1 DFQATT and CDR2 SNEGSKA (reference sequence).

This clonotype was picked up many times. This sequence joins TRBV20-1 and TRBJ2-1, with a possible D match to TRBD1 (5 bases). Germline values: CDR1 DFQATT, CDR2 SNEGSKA (reference sequence). Between the trimmed V and J ends, which lost 1 base and 0 bases, there was a span of 7 bases. This CDR3 has 14 amino acids. The CDR3 reads CSARGQFSYNEQFF. The CDR3 DNA reads TGCAGTGCTAGAGGACAGTTCTCCTACAATGAGCAGTTCTTC.

This clonotype was seen at least ten times. The chain joins TRBV20-1 to TRBJ2-7; 12 bases fit TRBD2. Germline loops: CDR1 DFQATT, CDR2 SNEGSKA (reference sequence). After removal of 0 bases from V and 4 bases from J, the junction contained 7 bases not matched to a gene. The CDR3 is 16 residues long. The CDR3 bases are TGCAGTGCTAGAGACCCTAGCGGGAGGGCCGGGTACGAGCAGTACTTC. This sequence encodes CSARDPSGRAGYEQYF.